This TCR beta chain comes out of a study of blood T cells in healthy people across ages. Whole-study findings and limits: More naive CD4+ cells and higher diversity marked long-lived donors relative to aged donors. A roughly linear fall in TCR beta diversity per million T cells was seen with increasing age.

As regards this clonotype: Its antigen is currently unknown.

Approximately 9.4 milliliters was the volume of peripheral blood drawn from each donor. The use of a sample-barcoded 5' primer and a J-beta primer mix characterized a second PCR of 7 to 11 cycles. TCRdb reanalysed the 5' RACE reads using MiXCR and keeps one entry per CDR3 protein. The sample shows hundreds of thousands of distinct CDR3 sequences, around 41% of them seen only once. The germline V gene encodes CDR1 SNHLY and CDR2 FYNNEI. This CDR3 contains 15 residues. The sequence derives from a man older than 75 in good health. The chain links TRBV2 to TRBJ2-7, with 8 positions matching TRBD2. The J call is doubtful: the DNA matches TRBJ2-5 better. Sequencing used blood. This CDR3 reads CASSTDRGGVETQYF. Here the CDR3 DNA reads TGTGCCAGCAGTACGGACCGGGGGGGCGTAGAGACCCAGTACTTC.